This TCR beta chain was recorded in a study of T-cell reconstitution after alpha-beta-depleted transplantation in children. The library targeted TCRbeta and was prepared with unique molecular identifiers. From the PCR reads, TCRdb called clonotypes with MiXCR, one entry per CDR3 protein. Of 350,000 to 450,000 distinct CDR3 sequences in the sample, about an eighth are singletons; the top ten hold about 4%. This clonotype has only a few counts. One end of the junction varies from germline; a read error may be responsible. Per germline, CDR1 MNHEY and CDR2 SVGEGT. This CDR3 has 14 residues. J is TRBJ1-2 and V is TRBV6-2 or TRBV6-3; D is unclear. The sample was PBMCs, taken from the stem cell graft. The TCR comes from a human donor who donated a stem cell graft to a child with Fanconi anemia. CDR3 in amino acids: CASSYSKVVGGFTF. The CDR3 coding sequence is TGTGCCAGCAGTTACTCGAAGGTCGTAGGAGGCTTCACCTTC.